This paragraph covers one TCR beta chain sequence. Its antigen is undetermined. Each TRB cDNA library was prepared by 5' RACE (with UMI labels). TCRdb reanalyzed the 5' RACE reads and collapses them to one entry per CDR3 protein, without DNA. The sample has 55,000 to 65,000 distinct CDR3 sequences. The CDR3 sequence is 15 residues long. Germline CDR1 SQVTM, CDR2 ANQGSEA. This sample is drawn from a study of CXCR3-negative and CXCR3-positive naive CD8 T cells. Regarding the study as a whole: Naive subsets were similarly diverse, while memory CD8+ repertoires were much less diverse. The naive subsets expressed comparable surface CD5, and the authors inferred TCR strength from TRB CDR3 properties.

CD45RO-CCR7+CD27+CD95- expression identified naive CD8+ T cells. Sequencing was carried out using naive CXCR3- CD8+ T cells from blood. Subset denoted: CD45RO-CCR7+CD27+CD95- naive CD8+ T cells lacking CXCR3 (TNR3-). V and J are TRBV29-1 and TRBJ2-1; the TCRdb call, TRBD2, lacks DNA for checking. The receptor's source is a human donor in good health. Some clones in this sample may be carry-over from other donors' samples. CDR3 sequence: CSVGGLSSSYNEQFF.